Listed here are 27 T cell receptor beta chains from one sample, sequenced in a study of T cell responses to AZD1222 COVID-19 vaccine. Libraries were prepared by immunoSEQ multiplex PCR; TCRdb keeps only in-frame clonotypes and omits some of them. The sample has 110,000 or so clones; around 88% are singletons. Source: peripheral blood, taken 28 days after the second AZD1222 dose. Receptors originate from an adult who received the AZD1222 COVID-19 vaccine.

This chain connects TRBV6-5 to TRBJ1-1; 7 bases match TRBD1. The junction had 3 bases not matched to a gene; V was cut back by 10 bases and J by 4 bases. CDR1 and CDR2 (germline): MNHEY, SVGAGI. CDR3 length: 11 residues. CDR3 nucleotides: TGTGCCAACGACAGGGTCACTGAAGCTTTCTTT. It translates to CANDRVTEAFF.

The chain has TRBV11-2 and TRBJ2-2, with no clear D. From germline, CDR1 is SGHAT and CDR2 FQNNGV. The CDR3 extends over 13 amino acids. Trimming removed 6 bases from V and 2 bases from J, with 7 bases in between. Written as DNA, the CDR3 is TGTGCCAGCAGTGTCATTAACACCGGGGAGCTGTTTTTT. Amino acid sequence: CASSVINTGELFF.

CDR3 nucleotide sequence: TGTGCCAGCTCACTTAACAGGGAGAACACTGAAGCTTTCTTT. As protein: CASSLNRENTEAFF. The rearrangement links TRBV18 to TRBJ1-1; a weak D match, TRBD1 (6 bases). The V gene's germline CDR1 is KGHSH and CDR2 LQKENI. CDR3 length equals 14 residues. Trimming cost V 4 bases and J 1 base, with 10 bases left between them.

V is TRBV6-5 and J is TRBJ2-1; TRBD1 matches 7 bases. Germline CDR1 and CDR2: MNHEY and SVGAGI. The CDR3 sequence is 13 residues long. After removal of 8 bases from V and 7 bases from J, the junction contained 8 bases not matched to a gene. Written as DNA, the CDR3 is TGTGCCAGCTGGGCAGGGGGTTCGAATGAGCAGTTCTTC. It yields the protein CASWAGGSNEQFF.

The V and J genes are TRBV4-1 and TRBJ1-2; 8 nucleotides line up with TRBD1. Germline V gives CDR1 MGHRA, CDR2 YSYEKL. The junction had 1 base not matched to a gene; V was cut back by 0 bases and J by 4 bases. This CDR3 has 14 amino acids. In nucleotides, the CDR3 is TGCGCCAGCAGCCAAGACGACAGGGGCTATGGCTACACCTTC. Translated: CASSQDDRGYGYTF.

The rearrangement joins TRBV5-5 to TRBJ1-3; D is ambiguous. The CDR3 is 14 amino acids. Looked up from germline, CDR1 is SGHKS and CDR2 is YYEKEE (reference sequence). The V end was cut by 1 base, the J end by 8 bases, with 13 bases between. DNA of the CDR3: TGTGCCAGCAGCTTGAAGGCTACCTCGGACACCATATATTTT. Translating it yields CASSLKATSDTIYF. The variable domain in full, with the rest retrieved from reference TRBV5-5 and TRBJ1-3, is DAGVTQSPTHLIKTRGQQVTLRCSPISGHKSVSWYQQVLGQGPQFIFQYYEKEERGRGNFPDRFSARQFPNYSSELNVNALLLGDSALYLCASSLKATSDTIYFGEGSWLTVV.

The V gene is TRBV2, the J gene TRBJ2-4; D is possibly TRBD1 (5 bases). Germline V gene data show CDR1 as SNHLY and CDR2 as FYNNEI. The CDR3 contains 12 residues. V dropped 6 bases and J dropped 11 bases, with 14 bases sitting between them. CDR3 nucleotide sequence: TGTGCCAGCAGGCCAGACAGCTACTTTCAGTACTTC. Translation gives CASRPDSYFQYF. Full variable domain (rest looked up from reference TRBV2 and TRBJ2-4): EPEVTQTPSHQVTQMGQEVILRCVPISNHLYFYWYRQILGQKVEFLVSFYNNEISEKSEIFDDQFSVERPDGSNFTLKIRSTKLEDSAMYFCASRPDSYFQYFGAGTRLSVL.

This clone was seen only once. This chain uses TRBV6-5 with TRBJ2-3; D assignment may be TRBD1 or TRBD2 (5 bases each). The CDR3 extends over 14 amino acids. CDR1 is MNHEY and CDR2 is SVGAGI in the germline V gene. V lost 6 bases, J lost 0 bases, and 10 bases lay in between. The CDR3 spells CASRAGTSTDTQYF. CDR3 in DNA: TGTGCCAGCAGGGCAGGGACCAGCACAGATACGCAGTATTTT.

In this sample, this clone turned up a few times. The genes are TRBV27 and TRBJ1-5; D might be TRBD1 (5 bases). V gave up 2 bases and J gave up 7 bases, with 21 bases separating them. Looked up from germline, CDR1 is MNHEY and CDR2 is SMNVEV (reference sequence). The CDR3 has 17 residues. CDR3 DNA: TGTGCCAGCAGTTTAAACTCCAGTACCGGGGGGGACCAGCCCCAGCATTTT. Translated, it gives CASSLNSSTGGDQPQHF.

This rearrangement joins TRBV19 to TRBJ2-3; possibly TRBD2 for D (5 bases). The CDR3 is 15 residues long. Between the trimmed V and J ends, which lost 5 bases and 0 bases, there was a span of 12 bases. Germline V gene sequence: CDR1 LNHDA, CDR2 SQIVND (reference sequence). The CDR3 nucleotides read TGTGCCAGTAGTTCTCAGTGGACTAGCACAGATACGCAGTATTTT. It yields the protein CASSSQWTSTDTQYF.

V usage is TRBV29-1 and J usage is TRBJ1-2, with 7 positions matching TRBD1. Germline-derived CDR1 and CDR2 are SQVTM and ANQGSEA. With 6 bases clipped from V and 5 bases from J, the junction kept 6 bases outside the gene matches. The length of the CDR3 is 12 residues. CDR3 in DNA: TGCAGCGTCCGGGGACAGATTTATGGCTACACCTTC. Amino acid sequence: CSVRGQIYGYTF.

The rearrangement links TRBV3-1 (or the pseudogene TRBV3-2) to TRBJ2-7, with TRBD2 matching 9 bases. The germline CDR1 and CDR2 sequences are LGHDT and YNNKEL (reference sequence). J gave up 4 bases and V 5 bases, and 3 bases lay outside the gene matches. The CDR3 covers 13 residues. DNA for the CDR3: TGTGCCAGCAGCGTCAGCGGGGGGTACGAGCAGTACTTC. Its protein product is CASSVSGGYEQYF.

The gene calls are TRBV7-2 and TRBJ2-1; 8 bases align to TRBD1. In germline, CDR1 is SGHTA, CDR2 FQGNSA. The trim removed 5 bases at V and 7 bases at J, leaving 13 bases unmatched. The CDR3 has 16 amino acids. The CDR3 loop reads CASSAYRGATTNEQFF. For the CDR3, the DNA is TGTGCCAGCAGCGCCTACAGGGGGGCGACTACAAATGAGCAGTTCTTC.

This sequence joins TRBV10-3 and TRBJ2-7; 7 bases line up with TRBD1. V lost 5 bases and J lost 5; bases outside the gene matches: 12. Germline V CDR1 and CDR2: ENHRY, SYGVKD. This CDR3 is built from 15 residues. CDR3 coding DNA: TGTGCCATCAGTAGAAAACAGGGGAGCAAGGACGAGCAGTACTTC. The encoded protein is CAISRKQGSKDEQYF.

V usage is TRBV9 and J usage is TRBJ1-2; a possible D gene is TRBD1 (6 bases). Germline V gene sequence: CDR1 SGDLS, CDR2 YYNGEE. The V and J ends lost 7 bases and 8 bases respectively, with 12 bases between them. The CDR3 sequence is 11 residues long. The DNA of the CDR3 is TGTGCCAGCTGGGGGGGCTGGGGCTACACCTTC. Its protein product is CASWGGWGYTF.

The gene calls are TRBV6-5 and TRBJ1-3; D is ambiguous. This CDR3 contains 12 residues. V shed 8 bases and J shed 10 bases, with 15 bases lying between them. Per germline, CDR1 MNHEY and CDR2 SVGAGI. Here the CDR3 DNA reads TGTGCCAGCCACTCAAAACCGGGAACCATATATTTT. Residues: CASHSKPGTIYF.

The chain combines TRBV3-1 (or the pseudogene TRBV3-2) with TRBJ2-1; D not certain. This CDR3 spans 13 amino acids. CDR1 and CDR2 from the germline V gene are LGHDT and YNNKEL (reference sequence). The V and J ends lost 5 bases and 9 bases respectively, with 14 bases between them. The CDR3 is CASSSNLGGEQFF. DNA of the CDR3: TGTGCCAGCAGCTCAAATCTCGGCGGTGAGCAGTTCTTC.

This clone came up once. The CDR3 DNA sequence: TGCAGTGCCCTGGGACAGGCAGGCTACACCTTC. It specifies CSALGQAGYTF. The chain uses TRBV20-1 and TRBJ1-2, with TRBD1 identical over 8 bases. CDR3 length: 11 residues. V dropped 6 bases and J dropped 8; count of bases not matched to a gene: 5. Per germline, CDR1 DFQATT and CDR2 SNEGSKA (reference sequence).

The chain carries TRBV28 and TRBJ2-6; D perhaps matches TRBD2 (6 bases). The germline CDR1 and CDR2 sequences are MDHEN and SYDVKM. Trimming shortened V by 9 bases and J by 4 bases, and 13 bases separated the two germline ends. This CDR3 spans 14 amino acids. In nucleotides, the CDR3 is TGTGCCAGTCTGGGGGGTTCCGGGGCCAACGTCCTGACTTTC. Its protein is CASLGGSGANVLTF.

The chain has TRBV11-2 and TRBJ2-3; TRBD1 might be the D (5 bases). V shed 5 bases and J shed 5 bases, with 14 bases lying between them. The CDR3 runs to 14 residues. Germline CDR1 is SGHAT and CDR2 is FQNNGV. CDR3 loop: CASSIGQGGDTQYF. The CDR3 DNA reads as TGTGCCAGCAGCATAGGACAAGGTGGAGATACGCAGTATTTT.

The chain is built from TRBV6-5 and TRBJ1-6; D is perhaps TRBD1 (6 bases). Germline assignment: CDR1 MNHEY and CDR2 SVGAGI. The CDR3 totals 16 residues. V was clipped by 2 bases and J by 4 bases, with 12 bases between them. This CDR3 reads CASSYRATGYNSPLHF. Here the CDR3 DNA reads TGTGCCAGCAGTTACCGTGCGACAGGTTATAATTCACCCCTCCACTTT.

Of note for this clone: Other DNA sequences in the sample encode the same CDR3. This chain links TRBV15 with TRBJ2-6; D is unclear. The CDR3 runs 16 residues. CDR1 is LNHNV and CDR2 is YYDKDF in the germline V gene (reference sequence). Trimming took off 0 bases at V and 0 bases at J, with 6 bases between the two ends. CDR3 loop: CATSREGSSGANVLTF. The CDR3 region has the DNA TGTGCCACCAGCAGAGAGGGCAGCTCTGGGGCCAACGTCCTGACTTTC.

This clone appeared a single time. The chain is built from TRBV24-1 and TRBJ1-5; no definite D call. The CDR3 totals 14 residues. From germline, CDR1 is KGHDR and CDR2 SFDVKD. The V and J ends lost 3 bases and 6 bases respectively, with 11 bases between them. DNA of the CDR3: TGTGCCACCAGTGATCCCAGGTTTAGTCAGCCCCAGCATTTT. This translates into CATSDPRFSQPQHF.

The rearrangement links TRBV27 to TRBJ1-2; maybe TRBD1 (6 bases). Germline V lookup: CDR1 MNHEY, CDR2 SMNVEV (reference sequence). The CDR3 has 12 residues. Trimming stripped 2 bases from V and 7 bases from J, with 8 bases between. CDR3 sequence: CASSLTGAGYTF. CDR3 nucleotide sequence: TGTGCCAGCAGTTTAACGGGGGCTGGCTACACCTTC.

In this sample, this clone turned up once. This rearrangement joins TRBV28 to TRBJ2-1; a possible D gene is TRBD1 (6 bases). The CDR3 runs 15 residues. CDR1 and CDR2 (germline): MDHEN, SYDVKM. The ends were cut back, 3 bases at V and 3 bases at J, with 12 bases in the middle. The CDR3: CASSFEQGNYNEQFF. CDR3 sequence (DNA): TGTGCCAGCAGTTTTGAACAGGGAAACTACAATGAGCAGTTCTTC. The whole variable domain, filled in from reference TRBV28 and TRBJ2-1, reads DVKVTQSSRYLVKRTGEKVFLECVQDMDHENMFWYRQDPGLGLRLIYFSYDVKMKEKGDIPEGYSVSREKKERFSLILESASTNQTSMYLCASSFEQGNYNEQFFGPGTRLTVL.

The V call is TRBV9, the J call TRBJ2-3; D uncertain. Trimming took 0 bases from V and 2 from J, leaving 10 bases between them. Germline V gives CDR1 SGDLS, CDR2 YYNGEE. This CDR3 spans 15 amino acids. The CDR3 loop is CASSVEVGITDTQYF. Here the CDR3 DNA reads TGTGCCAGCAGCGTAGAGGTGGGGATCACAGATACGCAGTATTTT.

The V gene is TRBV21-1, the J gene TRBJ2-1; the D call of TRBD1 is as the table states it, not checked on the DNA. TRBV21-1 is a listed pseudogene. The CDR3 runs 18 residues. The CDR3 DNA is TGTGCCAGCAGCAAAGCCGGGCGGGGCGGACAGGGTTACAATGAGCAGTTCTTC. Its translation is CASSKAGRGGQGYNEQFF.